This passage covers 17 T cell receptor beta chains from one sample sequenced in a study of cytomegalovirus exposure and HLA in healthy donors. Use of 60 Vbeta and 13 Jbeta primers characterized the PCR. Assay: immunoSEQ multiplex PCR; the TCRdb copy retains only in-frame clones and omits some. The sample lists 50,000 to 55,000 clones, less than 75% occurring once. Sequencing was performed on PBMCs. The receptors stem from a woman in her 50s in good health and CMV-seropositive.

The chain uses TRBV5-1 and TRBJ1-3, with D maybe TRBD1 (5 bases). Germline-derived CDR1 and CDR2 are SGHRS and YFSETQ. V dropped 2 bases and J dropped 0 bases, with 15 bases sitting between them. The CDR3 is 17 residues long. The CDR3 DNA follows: TGCGCCAGCAGCTTTTCTGGACAAAGTTCCTCTGGAAACACCATATATTTT. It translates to CASSFSGQSSSGNTIYF. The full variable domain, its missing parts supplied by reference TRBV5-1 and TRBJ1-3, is KAGVTQTPRYLIKTRGQQVTLSCSPISGHRSVSWYQQTPGQGLQFLFEYFSETQRNKGNFPGRFSGRQFSNSRSEMNVSTLELGDSALYLCASSFSGQSSSGNTIYFGEGSWLTVV.

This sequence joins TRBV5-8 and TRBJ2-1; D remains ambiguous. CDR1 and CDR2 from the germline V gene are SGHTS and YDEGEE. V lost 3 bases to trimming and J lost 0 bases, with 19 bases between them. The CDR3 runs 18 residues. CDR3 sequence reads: CASSSAPASLSSYNEQFF. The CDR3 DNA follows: TGTGCCAGCAGCTCCGCCCCTGCCTCCCTAAGCTCCTACAATGAGCAGTTCTTC.

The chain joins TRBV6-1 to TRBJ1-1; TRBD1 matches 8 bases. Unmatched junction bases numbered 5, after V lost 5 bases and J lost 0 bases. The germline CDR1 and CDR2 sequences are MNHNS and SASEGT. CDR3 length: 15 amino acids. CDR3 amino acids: CASSLQGDLNTEAFF. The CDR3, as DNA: TGTGCCAGCAGTTTACAGGGGGACCTGAACACTGAAGCTTTCTTT.

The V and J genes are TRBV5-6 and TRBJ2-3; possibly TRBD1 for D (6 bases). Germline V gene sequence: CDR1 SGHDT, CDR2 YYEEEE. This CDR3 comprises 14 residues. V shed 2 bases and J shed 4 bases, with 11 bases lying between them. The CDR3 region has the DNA TGTGCCAGCAGCTTCTGGACAGCGTCAGATACGCAGTATTTT. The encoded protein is CASSFWTASDTQYF.

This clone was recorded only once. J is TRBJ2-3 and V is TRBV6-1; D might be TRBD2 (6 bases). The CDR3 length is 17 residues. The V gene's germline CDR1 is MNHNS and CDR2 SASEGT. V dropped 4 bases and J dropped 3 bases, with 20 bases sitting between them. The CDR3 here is CASSGRGGVRGTDTQYF. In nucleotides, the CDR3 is TGTGCCAGCAGTGGGCGTGGCGGGGTCCGGGGTACAGATACGCAGTATTTT.

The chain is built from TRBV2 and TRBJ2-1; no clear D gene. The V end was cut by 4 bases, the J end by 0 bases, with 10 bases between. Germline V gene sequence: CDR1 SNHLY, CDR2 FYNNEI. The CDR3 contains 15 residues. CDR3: CASSGAPSSYNEQFF. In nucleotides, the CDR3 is TGTGCCAGCAGTGGGGCCCCGAGCTCCTACAATGAGCAGTTCTTC.

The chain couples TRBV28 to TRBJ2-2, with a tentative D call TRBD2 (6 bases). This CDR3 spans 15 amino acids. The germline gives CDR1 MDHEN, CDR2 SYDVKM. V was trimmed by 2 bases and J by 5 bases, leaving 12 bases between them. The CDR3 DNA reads TGTGCCAGCAGTTTACGGGGGAGTAGGACCGGGGAGCTGTTTTTT. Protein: CASSLRGSRTGELFF.

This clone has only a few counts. The chain's CDR3 is CASSSTLGSEGEKLFF. CDR3 DNA sequence: TGTGCCAGCAGCTCAACCCTCGGCAGCGAGGGTGAAAAACTGTTTTTT. V usage is TRBV7-9 and J usage is TRBJ1-4; D call uncertain. Trimming stripped 4 bases from V and 7 bases from J, with 19 bases between. The CDR3 has 16 amino acids. CDR1 and CDR2 (germline): SEHNR, FQNEAQ (reference sequence).

The CDR3 here is CASRLDRGIMNTEAFF. In nucleotides, the CDR3 is TGTGCCAGTAGACTTGACAGGGGCATCATGAACACTGAAGCTTTCTTT. V gene TRBV19 combines with J gene TRBJ1-1, with TRBD1 matching 8 bases. The CDR3 spans 16 residues. The junction had 9 bases not matched to a gene; V was cut back by 6 bases and J by 0 bases. Germline V gene sequence: CDR1 LNHDA, CDR2 SQIVND (reference sequence).

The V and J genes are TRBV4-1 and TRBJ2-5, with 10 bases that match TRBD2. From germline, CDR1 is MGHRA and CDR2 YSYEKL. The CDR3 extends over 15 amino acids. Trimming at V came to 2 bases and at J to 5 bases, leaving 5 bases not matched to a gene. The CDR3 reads CASSQKTSGKETQYF. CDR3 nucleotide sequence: TGCGCCAGCAGCCAAAAAACTAGCGGGAAGGAGACCCAGTACTTC.

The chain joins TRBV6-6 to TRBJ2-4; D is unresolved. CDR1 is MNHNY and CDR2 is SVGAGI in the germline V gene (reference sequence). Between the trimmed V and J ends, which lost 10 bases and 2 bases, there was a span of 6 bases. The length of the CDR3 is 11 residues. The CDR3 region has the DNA TGTGCCACCTCCCCCAAAAACATTCAGTACTTC. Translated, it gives CATSPKNIQYF.

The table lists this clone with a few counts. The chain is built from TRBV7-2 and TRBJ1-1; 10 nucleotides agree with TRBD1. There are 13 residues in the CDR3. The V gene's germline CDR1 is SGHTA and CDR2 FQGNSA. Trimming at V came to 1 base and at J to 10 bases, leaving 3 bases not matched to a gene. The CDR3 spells CASSLGQGARAFF. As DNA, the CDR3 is TGTGCCAGCAGCTTAGGACAGGGGGCCAGAGCTTTCTTT.

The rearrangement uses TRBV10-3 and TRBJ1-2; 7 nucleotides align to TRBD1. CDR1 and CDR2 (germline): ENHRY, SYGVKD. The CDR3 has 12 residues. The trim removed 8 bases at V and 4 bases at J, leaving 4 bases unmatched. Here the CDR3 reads CAIRQGGYGYTF. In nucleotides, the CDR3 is TGTGCCATCCGACAGGGAGGCTATGGCTACACCTTC.

The CDR3 protein is CASSWRQGANYGYTF. For the CDR3, the DNA is TGTGCCAGCAGCTGGAGACAGGGTGCTAACTATGGCTACACCTTC. The chain employs TRBV5-6 and TRBJ1-2; TRBD1 agrees at 7 bases. The ends lost 3 bases at V and 0 bases at J; junction bases unmatched: 5. Germline-derived CDR1 and CDR2 are SGHDT and YYEEEE. The length of the CDR3 is 15 residues. The full variable domain, in which reference TRBV5-6 and TRBJ1-2 provide the parts outside the CDR3, is DAGVTQSPTHLIKTRGQQVTLRCSPKSGHDTVSWYQQALGQGPQFIFQYYEEEERQRGNFPDRFSGHQFPNYSSELNVNALLLGDSALYLCASSWRQGANYGYTFGSGTRLTVV.

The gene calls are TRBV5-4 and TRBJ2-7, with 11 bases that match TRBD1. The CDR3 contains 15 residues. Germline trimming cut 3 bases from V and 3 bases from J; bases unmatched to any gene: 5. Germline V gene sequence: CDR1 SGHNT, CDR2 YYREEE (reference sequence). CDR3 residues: CASSSSGTGGYEQYF. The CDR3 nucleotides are TGTGCCAGCAGCTCATCCGGGACAGGGGGCTACGAGCAGTACTTC.

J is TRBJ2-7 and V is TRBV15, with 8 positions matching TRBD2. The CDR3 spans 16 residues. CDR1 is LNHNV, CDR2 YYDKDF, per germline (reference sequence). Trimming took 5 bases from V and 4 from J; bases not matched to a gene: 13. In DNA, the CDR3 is TGTGCCACCAGCTCTGGGACCGGGACTAGGCCATACGAGCAGTACTTC. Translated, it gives CATSSGTGTRPYEQYF. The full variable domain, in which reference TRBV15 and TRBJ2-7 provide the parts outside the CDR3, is DAMVIQNPRYQVTQFGKPVTLSCSQTLNHNVMYWYQQKSSQAPKLLFHYYDKDFNNEADTPDNFQSRRPNTSFCFLDIRSPGLGDTAMYLCATSSGTGTRPYEQYFGPGTRLTVT.

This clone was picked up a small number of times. The CDR3 bases are TGTGCCAGCAGCCATACGCGGGACGAGCAGTACTTC. Its translation: CASSHTRDEQYF. V and J are TRBV14 and TRBJ2-7; TRBD2 might be the D (5 bases). CDR3 length equals 12 residues. Per germline, CDR1 SGHDN and CDR2 FVKESK. V was shortened by 3 bases and J by 5 bases, with 8 bases between the two germline ends.